Following are 27 T cell receptor beta chains from one sample sequenced in a study of cytomegalovirus exposure and HLA in healthy donors. PCR used 60 Vbeta primers and 13 Jbeta primers. Using immunoSEQ multiplex PCR, the repertoire was profiled, and TCRdb retains in-frame clones only, with some absent. This sample yields about 140,000 clones, of which about four fifths are seen a single time; 1% to 1.5% belongs to the top ten. The sequenced sample was PBMCs. The source is a male donor in good health and CMV-seropositive.

The rearrangement uses TRBV4-2 and TRBJ1-5; 9 nucleotides line up with TRBD1. Trimming cost V 0 bases and J 8 bases; bases outside gene matches: 2. Germline CDR1 reads LGHNA; CDR2 reads YNFKEQ. The CDR3 spans 14 residues. The CDR3 DNA follows: TGTGCCAGCAGCCAAGACCGGGACAGGGAGCCCCAGCATTTT. Amino acid sequence: CASSQDRDREPQHF.

The V gene is TRBV9, the J gene TRBJ2-1; unclear D gene. The CDR3 is made up of 15 amino acids. V was shortened by 0 bases and J by 0 bases, with 7 bases between the two germline ends. Germline V CDR1 and CDR2: SGDLS, YYNGEE. The CDR3 nucleotides read TGTGCCAGCAGCGTAGGACCTAGCTCCTACAATGAGCAGTTCTTC. It is translated as CASSVGPSSYNEQFF.

Here the CDR3 reads CARGTGGDYTEAFF. The CDR3 nucleotides read TGTGCCAGAGGGACAGGGGGCGATTACACTGAAGCTTTCTTT. V gene TRBV2 combines with J gene TRBJ1-1; 12 bases line up with TRBD1. The V and J ends lost 9 bases and 3 bases, in that order; junction bases with no gene match: 5. Germline CDR1 reads SNHLY; CDR2 reads FYNNEI. This CDR3 has 14 residues.

The CDR3 bases are TGCGCCAGCAGGCTGGGCCCTCAAACAGGGGGCGAGGGCTACACCTTC. Amino acids: CASRLGPQTGGEGYTF. This chain connects TRBV5-1 to TRBJ1-2; 9 bases match TRBD1. J gave up 8 bases and V 5 bases, and 16 bases lay outside the gene matches. Germline CDR1 SGHRS, CDR2 YFSETQ. The CDR3 has 16 residues.

The chain employs TRBV11-1 and TRBJ2-1; a possible D gene is TRBD2 (5 bases). Deletions cut 5 bases from V and 6 bases from J, with 14 bases between. The CDR3 extends over 14 amino acids. Germline CDR1 and CDR2: SGHAT and FQDESV (reference sequence). The CDR3 spells CASSLHRGTNEQFF. DNA for the CDR3: TGTGCCAGCAGCCTCCACCGGGGTACCAATGAGCAGTTCTTC.

The chain uses TRBV4-2 and TRBJ2-3; no definite D call. Trimming pared 0 bases from V and 4 bases from J, leaving 5 bases between. Germline values: CDR1 LGHNA, CDR2 YNFKEQ. CDR3 length equals 13 residues. CDR3 residues: CASSQDPSDTQYF. The CDR3 DNA reads as TGTGCCAGCAGCCAAGATCCCTCAGATACGCAGTATTTT.

V is TRBV9 and J is TRBJ2-7, with TRBD2 matching 9 bases. From germline, CDR1 is SGDLS and CDR2 YYNGEE. Trimming cost V 2 bases and J 2 bases; bases outside gene matches: 5. The CDR3 runs 15 residues. In DNA form, the CDR3 reads TGTGCCAGCAGCGTTGGGCTAGCGGGGACCTACGAGCAGTACTTC. This gives the protein CASSVGLAGTYEQYF.

This rearrangement joins TRBV6-5 to TRBJ1-1, with no clear D. V was pared by 0 bases and J by 0 bases, with 11 bases between. Germline lookup yields CDR1 MNHEY and CDR2 SVGAGI. The CDR3 consists of 16 residues. CDR3 coding DNA: TGTGCCAGCAGTTACTCCACCGGGTGGGTGAACACTGAAGCTTTCTTT. Its protein is CASSYSTGWVNTEAFF.

On this clone: A read error may account for a junction end that differs from germline. This chain connects TRBV5-4 to TRBJ1-2; D call uncertain. The CDR3 has 14 residues. CDR1 SGHNT and CDR2 YYREEE come from the germline V gene (reference sequence). The CDR3 loop is CASSPPAREGGCTF. DNA of the CDR3: TGTGCCAGCAGCCCGCCGGCACGGGAGGGCGGCTGCACCTTC.

This chain joins TRBV7-9 and TRBJ2-7, with D perhaps matching TRBD2 (6 bases). Per germline, CDR1 SEHNR and CDR2 FQNEAQ (reference sequence). V lost 5 bases and J 4 bases, leaving 21 bases between the germline ends. The CDR3 totals 16 residues. This chain's CDR3 is CASSRTTSRNGYEQYF. The CDR3 DNA is TGTGCCAGCAGCCGAACCACTAGCCGGAATGGTTACGAGCAGTACTTC.

The rearrangement joins TRBV7-8 to TRBJ2-5; 9 nucleotides align to TRBD1. Germline CDR1 SGHVS, CDR2 FQNEAQ. There are 15 residues in the CDR3. Germline trimming cut 3 bases from V and 5 bases from J; bases unmatched to any gene: 7. CDR3 nucleotides: TGTGCCAGCAGCTTTATACAGGGGGCTGGGGAGACCCAGTACTTC. Translated: CASSFIQGAGETQYF. Supplemented by reference TRBV7-8 and TRBJ2-5, the full variable domain reads GAGVSQSPRYKVAKRGQDVALRCDPISGHVSLFWYQQALGQGPEFLTYFQNEAQLDKSGLPSDRFFAERPEGSVSTLKIQRTQQEDSAVYLCASSFIQGAGETQYFGPGTRLLVL.

The chain has TRBV6-5 and TRBJ2-7, with 8 bases identical to TRBD1. Germline CDR1 reads MNHEY; CDR2 reads SVGAGI. V shed 0 bases and J 2 bases; nucleotides not matched to a gene: 3. This CDR3 has 15 residues. The CDR3, as DNA: TGTGCCAGCAGTTACTCTGGGGACAGGACCTACGAGCAGTACTTC. Translating gives CASSYSGDRTYEQYF.

As concerns this clone: A far larger clone is off by one base, so a read error is likely. This chain uses TRBV6-5 with TRBJ2-7; 12 bases fit TRBD2. There are 16 residues in the CDR3. V lost 4 bases, J lost 7 bases, and 11 bases stayed unmatched. In germline, CDR1 is MNHEY, CDR2 SVGAGI. This CDR3 reads CASSSRLAGDLNEQYF. The CDR3 region has the DNA TGTGCCAGCAGTTCCAGACTAGCGGGAGACCTTAATGAGCAGTACTTC.

The V gene is TRBV10-3, the J gene TRBJ2-5; 8 nucleotides line up with TRBD1. The junction had 9 bases not matched to a gene; V was cut back by 10 bases and J by 5 bases. Germline CDR1 reads ENHRY; CDR2 reads SYGVKD. The CDR3 totals 13 residues. The CDR3, as DNA: TGTGCCACCCGGACAGGGCTACGCGAGACCCAGTACTTC. Translating it yields CATRTGLRETQYF.

This chain connects TRBV19 to TRBJ1-4; 9 bases map to TRBD1. The V and J ends lost 4 bases and 8 bases, in that order; junction bases with no gene match: 11. Germline CDR1 reads LNHDA; CDR2 reads SQIVND (reference sequence). The CDR3 runs 16 residues. The CDR3: CASSSGYRGPQEKLFF. In DNA, the CDR3 is TGTGCCAGTAGTAGCGGCTACAGGGGGCCCCAGGAAAAACTGTTTTTT.

The chain combines TRBV9 with TRBJ2-6; D unclear. The V gene lost 0 bases and the J gene lost 1 base, with 5 bases spanning the gap. Looked up from germline, CDR1 is SGDLS and CDR2 is YYNGEE. The CDR3 covers 15 residues. Here the CDR3 DNA reads TGTGCCAGCAGCGTAGGGGCGTCTGGGGCCAACGTCCTGACTTTC. It is translated as CASSVGASGANVLTF.

The chain joins TRBV27 to TRBJ2-1; 8 positions match TRBD2. CDR1 is MNHEY and CDR2 is SMNVEV in the germline V gene (reference sequence). The length of the CDR3 is 17 residues. Trimming took 3 bases from V and 8 from J; bases not matched to a gene: 15. The CDR3 coding sequence is TGTGCCAGCAGTTTCCAACCGGGACTAGTAGCCCGACATGAGCAGTTCTTC. Translated, it gives CASSFQPGLVARHEQFF.

V gene TRBV5-6 combines with J gene TRBJ2-5; weak D call: TRBD1 (6 bases). The CDR3 has 17 residues. The V and J ends lost 4 bases and 1 base respectively, with 20 bases between them. The germline V gene has CDR1 SGHDT and CDR2 YYEEEE. The CDR3 region is CASSSKQGIRGQETQYF. CDR3 bases: TGTGCCAGCAGCAGCAAACAGGGCATTAGGGGCCAAGAGACCCAGTACTTC.

CDR3 nucleotides: TGTGCCAGCAGCCAAACCCCAGGCCCAGGGGGCAATCAGCCCCAGCATTTT. Translated, it gives CASSQTPGPGGNQPQHF. The chain uses TRBV4-2 and TRBJ1-5; D may be TRBD1 (6 bases). Deletions cut 2 bases from V and 2 bases from J, with 16 bases between. The length of the CDR3 is 17 residues. Germline V gene sequence: CDR1 LGHNA, CDR2 YNFKEQ.

In this sample, this clone turned up a few times. The chain links TRBV6-5 to TRBJ1-3, with D unresolved. Germline loops: CDR1 MNHEY, CDR2 SVGAGI. The CDR3 is 14 residues long. Trimming left V 8 bases short and J 0 bases short, with 11 bases between. CDR3 sequence (DNA): TGTGCCAGCGGAGCAGACGGCTCTGGAAACACCATATATTTT. It specifies CASGADGSGNTIYF.

This chain joins TRBV6-5 and TRBJ1-6, with 8 bases fitting TRBD1. This CDR3 spans 15 amino acids. V gave up 0 bases and J gave up 10 bases; unmatched junction bases: 5. CDR1 is MNHEY, CDR2 SVGAGI, per germline. The CDR3 DNA reads as TGTGCCAGCAGTTACTCGCAGGGGGCTTACTCACCCCTCCACTTT. Its protein product is CASSYSQGAYSPLHF.

The J gene is TRBJ1-4, the V gene TRBV14; 12 bases are shared with TRBD1. There are 16 residues in the CDR3. CDR1 and CDR2 from the germline V gene are SGHDN and FVKESK. V lost 5 bases, J lost 3 bases, and 4 bases stayed unmatched. The CDR3: CASSKGQGAANEKLFF. DNA for the CDR3: TGTGCCAGCAGCAAGGGACAGGGGGCGGCTAATGAAAAACTGTTTTTT.

The chain couples TRBV29-1 to TRBJ1-2, with D possibly being TRBD1 (5 bases). The CDR3 has 11 amino acids. The germline V gene has CDR1 SQVTM and CDR2 ANQGSEA. V was shortened by 6 bases and J by 2 bases, with 7 bases between the two germline ends. Here the CDR3 DNA reads TGCAGCGTGACAGCGAACTATGGCTACACCTTC. This gives the protein CSVTANYGYTF.

The sample holds a few counts of this clone. The chain carries TRBV7-6 and TRBJ2-1; D is possibly TRBD2 (6 bases). Per germline, CDR1 SGHVS and CDR2 FNYEAQ. The CDR3 totals 15 residues. Trimming stripped 1 base from V and 0 bases from J, with 7 bases between. The CDR3 DNA reads TGTGCCAGCAGCTTAGGCGGGACCTCCTACAATGAGCAGTTCTTC. The encoded protein is CASSLGGTSYNEQFF.

In this sample, this clone turned up a few times. This chain links TRBV27 with TRBJ1-2, with TRBD1 matching 8 bases. Germline V lookup: CDR1 MNHEY, CDR2 SMNVEV (reference sequence). The CDR3 spans 15 residues. With 9 bases clipped from V and 4 bases from J, the junction kept 13 bases outside the gene matches. The CDR3, as DNA: TGTGCCAGTAGAGCATCAGGGGGCCCCTCCTATGGCTACACCTTC. Translation: CASRASGGPSYGYTF.

In this sample, this clone turned up a few times. The genes are TRBV11-2 and TRBJ2-7; D unclear. This CDR3 comprises 15 residues. V gave up 1 base and J gave up 3 bases, with 13 bases separating them. CDR1 is SGHAT and CDR2 is FQNNGV in the germline V gene. CDR3 sequence reads: CASSLVPGADYEQYF. In nucleotides, the CDR3 is TGTGCCAGCAGCTTAGTCCCAGGCGCCGACTACGAGCAGTACTTC.

V usage is TRBV4-3 and J usage is TRBJ2-1, with 9 bases that match TRBD2. Losses at the gene ends were 0 bases for V and 0 bases for J; bases not matched to a gene: 3. The CDR3 spans 17 residues. Germline-derived CDR1 and CDR2 are LGHNA and YSLEER. CDR3 loop: CASSQDPGLASYNEQFF. Written as DNA, the CDR3 is TGCGCCAGCAGCCAAGACCCGGGACTAGCCTCCTACAATGAGCAGTTCTTC.